The 9 T cell receptor beta chains given below trace back to one sample, sequenced in a study of siplizumab effects on memory and regulatory T cells (dated by TCRdb to between 2017 and 2020). The library was made by the immunoSEQ multiplex PCR assay. TCRdb obtained this table from immuneACCESS and retained in-frame rearrangements with V and J assigned. These tables miss some clones; where compared with another copy, unresolved V genes account for less than half of the shortfall, and the remainder is unexplained. Present in this sample are fewer than 130,000 clones, 80% to 95% of which were seen just once. The ten most abundant clones make up 1.3% of the sample. Sequencing was performed on CD4+ T cells sorted from blood. The receptors were gathered from a human donor in good health.

The rearrangement joins TRBV30 to TRBJ2-2, with D possibly being TRBD2 (5 bases). In germline, CDR1 is GTSNPN, CDR2 SVGIG (reference sequence). The CDR3 extends over 12 amino acids. V lost 5 bases to trimming and J lost 8 bases, with 12 bases between them. The CDR3 DNA reads as TGTGCCTGGTCCCCCGGGAAGGGGGAGCTGTTTTTT. Its protein is CAWSPGKGELFF. Supplemented by reference TRBV30 and TRBJ2-2, the full variable domain reads SQTIHQWPATLVQPVGSPLSLECTVEGTSNPNLYWYRQAAGRGLQLLFYSVGIGQISSEVPQNLSASRPQDRQFILSSKKLLLSDSGFYLCAWSPGKGELFFGEGSRLTVL.

This chain joins TRBV5-6 and TRBJ2-1; D is uncertain. Germline V gene lookup returns CDR1 SGHDT and CDR2 YYEEEE. Trimming left V 0 bases short and J 9 bases short, with 10 bases between. This CDR3 contains 13 residues. The CDR3 protein is CASSLVVRGEQFF. The CDR3 DNA follows: TGTGCCAGCAGCTTGGTGGTACGCGGTGAGCAGTTCTTC.

This chain uses TRBV4-1 with TRBJ2-1, with TRBD2 matching over 11 bases. J gave up 8 bases and V 0 bases, and 6 bases lay outside the gene matches. The CDR3 has 16 residues. Germline V CDR1 and CDR2: MGHRA, YSYEKL. CDR3 sequence (DNA): TGCGCCAGCAGCCAAGAACGCCTAGCGGGAGGCTATGAGCAGTTCTTC. Translation: CASSQERLAGGYEQFF.

V gene TRBV19 combines with J gene TRBJ2-7; unclear D gene. CDR3 length equals 13 residues. Germline values: CDR1 LNHDA, CDR2 SQIVND (reference sequence). V dropped 5 bases and J dropped 2 bases, with 10 bases sitting between them. The CDR3 nucleotides are TGTGCCAGTAGTGCCGGTATACCCTACGAGCAGTACTTC. Its protein product is CASSAGIPYEQYF.

This chain links TRBV7-2 with TRBJ2-1; 15 bases line up with TRBD2. Looked up from germline, CDR1 is SGHTA and CDR2 is FQGNSA. Trimming at V came to 4 bases and at J to 8 bases, leaving 3 bases not matched to a gene. The CDR3 contains 15 residues. CDR3 sequence: CASSSWTSGGDEQFF. The CDR3 DNA reads as TGTGCCAGCAGCTCCTGGACTAGCGGGGGGGATGAGCAGTTCTTC.

The genes are TRBV6-5 and TRBJ1-6; D is unclear. Germline loops: CDR1 MNHEY, CDR2 SVGAGI. The CDR3 totals 13 residues. The V gene lost 7 bases and the J gene lost 10 bases, with 14 bases spanning the gap. The CDR3: CASNGGQRSPLHF. The CDR3 nucleotides are TGTGCCAGCAATGGCGGTCAACGCTCACCCCTCCACTTT.

The chain employs TRBV5-1 and TRBJ2-3; TRBD2 matches at 7 bases. The CDR3 totals 13 residues. V trimming: 8 bases; J trimming: 6 bases; junction bases outside the gene matches: 9. Germline V gene sequence: CDR1 SGHRS, CDR2 YFSETQ. The CDR3 DNA sequence: TGCGCCAGTTCTTTGGGAGGGATGGATACGCAGTATTTT. Encoded protein: CASSLGGMDTQYF. Looking up the rest from reference TRBV5-1 and TRBJ2-3 gives the full variable domain: KAGVTQTPRYLIKTRGQQVTLSCSPISGHRSVSWYQQTPGQGLQFLFEYFSETQRNKGNFPGRFSGRQFSNSRSEMNVSTLELGDSALYLCASSLGGMDTQYFGPGTRLTVL.

J is TRBJ2-7 and V is TRBV18; 11 nucleotides match TRBD2. V shed 6 bases and J 0 bases; nucleotides not matched to a gene: 7. Germline V gene data show CDR1 as KGHSH and CDR2 as LQKENI. The CDR3 has 16 residues. The DNA for the CDR3 is TGTGCCAGCTCGTCCGGGACTAGCGGCCCCTCCTACGAGCAGTACTTC. It specifies CASSSGTSGPSYEQYF. Full variable domain (missing parts from reference TRBV18 and TRBJ2-7): NAGVMQNPRHLVRRRGQEARLRCSPMKGHSHVYWYRQLPEEGLKFMVYLQKENIIDESGMPKERFSAEFPKEGPSILRIQQVVRGDSAAYFCASSSGTSGPSYEQYFGPGTRLTVT.

The rearrangement uses TRBV15 and TRBJ2-3, with D unclear. The CDR3 runs 13 residues. The V end was cut by 1 base, the J end by 2 bases, with 4 bases between. Germline loops: CDR1 LNHNV, CDR2 YYDKDF (reference sequence). CDR3 loop: CATSRVLTDTQYF. DNA of the CDR3: TGTGCCACCAGCAGAGTCCTCACAGATACGCAGTATTTT.